This entry concerns a single T cell receptor beta chain. The J segment lost 1 base and the V segment lost 2 bases, leaving 1 base of the junction unmatched. There are 14 residues in the CDR3. Germline CDR1 and CDR2: SGHDT and YYEEEE. This sample is part of a study of CD8 T cells in Susac syndrome. When the RNA was reverse transcribed, random hexamers were used with an input of roughly 0.45 to 1 ug. TCRdb reprocessed the immunoSEQ multiplex PCR reads via MiXCR and lists one record per CDR3 protein. The sample contains about 80,000 distinct CDR3 sequences, 85% to 95% of which appear only once. The V call is TRBV5-6, the J call TRBJ2-7; TRBD1 agrees at 9 bases. What was sequenced was CD8+ T cells from PBMCs. This sequence originates from a human donor with Susac syndrome. The CDR3 DNA reads as TGTGCCAGCAGCTTCGGGACAGGGTCCTACGAGCAGTACTTC. This gives the protein CASSFGTGSYEQYF.